What follows are 14 T cell receptor beta chains derived from one specimen sequenced in a study of blood T cell repertoires in COVID-19. Only in-frame clones appear in the TCRdb table, and some are missing; sequencing was by immunoSEQ multiplex PCR. This repertoire shows roughly 170,000 clones, approximately 87% found once; its top ten account for 20% to 25%. Sequencing was carried out using peripheral blood. These receptors all come from a man between 65 and 80 years old with active or convalescent COVID-19.

This clone was seen a single time. The chain links TRBV19 to TRBJ2-7; 7 nucleotides line up with TRBD1. The CDR3 extends over 14 amino acids. Germline V gene sequence: CDR1 LNHDA, CDR2 SQIVND (reference sequence). J gave up 0 bases and V 4 bases, and 3 bases lay outside the gene matches. In DNA form, the CDR3 reads TGTGCCAGTAGTAGGGGACAGAACTCCTACGAGCAGTACTTC. It encodes CASSRGQNSYEQYF.

This chain uses TRBV27 with TRBJ1-3; D unclear. V was pared by 6 bases and J by 0 bases, with 6 bases between. Germline lookup yields CDR1 MNHEY and CDR2 SMNVEV (reference sequence). This CDR3 spans 13 amino acids. The chain's CDR3 is CASSPRSGNTIYF. CDR3 sequence (DNA): TGTGCCAGCAGCCCGCGCTCTGGAAACACCATATATTTT.

The chain links TRBV14 to TRBJ2-7; D is possibly TRBD2 (6 bases). This CDR3 is built from 15 residues. V was cut by 4 bases and J by 3 bases, with 16 bases left in between. Germline CDR1 reads SGHDN; CDR2 reads FVKESK. The CDR3 nucleotides are TGTGCCAGCAGCCGCCGGAGGGCCAGTAGCTACGAGCAGTACTTC. This sequence encodes CASSRRRASSYEQYF.

The chain joins TRBV6-5 to TRBJ1-1; a weak D match, TRBD1 (6 bases). The CDR3 runs to 13 residues. Between the trimmed V and J ends, which lost 7 bases and 10 bases, there was a span of 19 bases. Germline-derived CDR1 and CDR2 are MNHEY and SVGAGI. CDR3 bases: TGTGCCAGCACCACACAGGGTTGGGGGGGAGCTTTCTTT. It codes for CASTTQGWGGAFF.

The CDR3 region has the DNA TGTGCCAGCAGCTCCAGGACAGGGGAAGATGGTGAGCAGTACTTC. Translated: CASSSRTGEDGEQYF. This rearrangement joins TRBV7-9 to TRBJ2-7, with 9 bases matching TRBD1. This CDR3 is 15 amino acids long. Per germline, CDR1 SEHNR and CDR2 FQNEAQ (reference sequence). Trimming at V came to 4 bases and at J to 7 bases, leaving 11 bases not matched to a gene.

In DNA form, the CDR3 reads TGTGCCACAAGTCCAGGACAGGCTGGGAACACTGAAGCTTTCTTT. As protein: CATSPGQAGNTEAFF. The chain joins TRBV19 to TRBJ1-1, with TRBD1 matching over 7 bases. The CDR3 has 15 residues. Unmatched junction bases numbered 12, after V lost 10 bases and J lost 1 base. Germline CDR1 and CDR2: LNHDA and SQIVND (reference sequence).

The chain links TRBV9 to TRBJ1-2; the D gene is possibly TRBD1 (5 bases). Germline V gene data show CDR1 as SGDLS and CDR2 as YYNGEE. Trimming took off 6 bases at V and 6 bases at J, with 12 bases between the two ends. There are 12 residues in the CDR3. In DNA, the CDR3 is TGTGCCAGCAACAGGCAGGGTCATGGCTACACCTTC. It specifies CASNRQGHGYTF.

The chain employs TRBV4-3 and TRBJ2-1, with 8 bases matching TRBD1. The CDR3 totals 14 residues. J lost 5 bases, V lost 4 bases, and 4 bases had no gene match. The germline gives CDR1 LGHNA, CDR2 YSLEER. In DNA form, the CDR3 reads TGCGCCAGCAGCCGGAACAGGGGGAACAATGAGCAGTTCTTC. Translation gives CASSRNRGNNEQFF.

The rearrangement links TRBV3-1 (or the pseudogene TRBV3-2) to TRBJ2-1, with 8 bases matching TRBD2. J gave up 4 bases and V 2 bases, and 7 bases lay outside the gene matches. The germline V gene has CDR1 LGHDT and CDR2 YNNKEL (reference sequence). This CDR3 contains 16 residues. The CDR3 region is CASSQRGGGRYNEQFF. In DNA form, the CDR3 reads TGTGCCAGCAGCCAACGGGGGGGAGGCCGGTACAATGAGCAGTTCTTC.

The chain combines TRBV2 with TRBJ1-2; maybe TRBD1 (5 bases). The germline V gene encodes CDR1 SNHLY and CDR2 FYNNEI. The CDR3 is 15 residues long. With 3 bases removed from V and 2 bases from J, the gap between germline ends came to 13 bases. The CDR3 DNA reads TGTGCCAGCAGTGAGGCCGGGACTTCGAACTATGGCTACACCTTC. This translates into CASSEAGTSNYGYTF.

This clone was recorded only once. The gene calls are TRBV19 and TRBJ2-4; D call uncertain. In germline, CDR1 is LNHDA, CDR2 SQIVND (reference sequence). Trimming removed 5 bases at V and 0 bases at J, with 14 bases between. This CDR3 has 16 residues. Written as DNA, the CDR3 is TGTGCCAGTAGTTTTATCCTATACCCAGCCAAAAACATTCAGTACTTC. It is translated as CASSFILYPAKNIQYF.

This chain joins TRBV19 and TRBJ1-3, with D unresolved. Germline V gives CDR1 LNHDA, CDR2 SQIVND (reference sequence). V lost 5 bases to trimming and J lost 0 bases, with 11 bases between them. The CDR3 is 15 residues long. The CDR3, as DNA: TGTGCCAGTAGTCTGGACTTGAGCTCTGGAAACACCATATATTTT. Amino acids: CASSLDLSSGNTIYF. Full variable domain (rest looked up from reference TRBV19 and TRBJ1-3): DGGITQSPKYLFRKEGQNVTLSCEQNLNHDAMYWYRQDPGQGLRLIYYSQIVNDFQKGDIAEGYSVSREKKESFPLTVTSAQKNPTAFYLCASSLDLSSGNTIYFGEGSWLTVV.

V is TRBV19 and J is TRBJ2-7; the D is unclear. Germline V gives CDR1 LNHDA, CDR2 SQIVND (reference sequence). Between the trimmed V and J ends, which lost 5 bases and 4 bases, there was a span of 12 bases. The CDR3 has 13 amino acids. This CDR3 is CASSLDLSYEQYF. The CDR3 region has the DNA TGTGCCAGTAGTCTCGACTTATCTTACGAGCAGTACTTC.

The chain joins TRBV18 to TRBJ1-5; D call uncertain. The germline V gene encodes CDR1 KGHSH and CDR2 LQKENI. The ends were cut back, 3 bases at V and 2 bases at J, with 11 bases in the middle. There are 15 residues in the CDR3. The CDR3 sequence: CASSPARRGNQPQHF. For the CDR3, the DNA is TGTGCCAGCTCACCCGCACGGAGGGGCAATCAGCCCCAGCATTTT.